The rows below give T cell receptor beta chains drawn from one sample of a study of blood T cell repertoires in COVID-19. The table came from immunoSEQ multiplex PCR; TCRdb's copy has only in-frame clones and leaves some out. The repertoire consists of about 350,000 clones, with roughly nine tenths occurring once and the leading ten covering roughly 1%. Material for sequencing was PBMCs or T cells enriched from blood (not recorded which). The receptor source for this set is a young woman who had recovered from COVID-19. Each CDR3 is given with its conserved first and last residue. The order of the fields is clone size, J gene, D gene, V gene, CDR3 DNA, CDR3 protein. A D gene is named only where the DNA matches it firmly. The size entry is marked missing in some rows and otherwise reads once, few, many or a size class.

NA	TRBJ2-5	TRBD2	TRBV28	TGTGCCAGCAGCATTAGCGGGGGGCCCGACCAGTACTTC	CASSISGGPDQYF
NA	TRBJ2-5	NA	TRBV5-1	TGCGCCAGCACCTCCCTGGCGGGGACCCAAGAGACCCAGTACTTC	CASTSLAGTQETQYF
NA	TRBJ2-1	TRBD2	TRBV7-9	TGTGCCAGCAGCTTAATAGCGGGAAGCTACAATGAGCAGTTCTTC	CASSLIAGSYNEQFF
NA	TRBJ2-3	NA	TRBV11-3	TGTGCCAGCAGCCGCCATAGCGGCAGCACAGATACGCAGTATTTT	CASSRHSGSTDTQYF
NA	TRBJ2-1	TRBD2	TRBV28	TGTGCCAGCAGACCGAGCGGGGGGGCCGACTACAATGAGCAGTTCTTC	CASRPSGGADYNEQFF
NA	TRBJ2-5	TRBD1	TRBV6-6	TGTGCCAGCAGACGCCGGGGACAGGGGGATCAAGAGACCCAGTACTTC	CASRRRGQGDQETQYF
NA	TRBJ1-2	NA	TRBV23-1	TGCGCCAGCAGTCATCCAGGGCCCCAGGGTCTTGGCTACACCTTC	CASSHPGPQGLGYTF
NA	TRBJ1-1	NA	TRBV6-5	TGTGCCAGCAGTTACGGGCAGGGATACACTGAAGCTTTCTTT	CASSYGQGYTEAFF
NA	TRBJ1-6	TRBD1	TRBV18	TGTGCCAGCTCACCCGGGACAGGGACCTTTGTTGGTTCACCCCTCCACTTT	CASSPGTGTFVGSPLHF
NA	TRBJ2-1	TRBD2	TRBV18	TGTGCCAGCTCACCACCAGTCAGGGAGGGGCAGTTCTTC	CASSPPVREGQFF
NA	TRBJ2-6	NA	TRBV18	TGTGCCAGCTCACGTATCGGTGGGGCCAACGTCCTGACTTTC	CASSRIGGANVLTF
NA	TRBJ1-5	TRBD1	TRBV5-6	TGTGCCAGCAGCTTGGCCAGGACAGGGGAGAATCAGCCCCAGCATTTT	CASSLARTGENQPQHF
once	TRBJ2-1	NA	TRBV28	TGTGCCAGCAGTTTATCGTATTACAATGAGCAGTTCTTC	CASSLSYYNEQFF
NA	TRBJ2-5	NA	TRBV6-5	TGTGCCAGCACCTCAAGAGGGCTTTCCGAGACCCAGTACTTC	CASTSRGLSETQYF
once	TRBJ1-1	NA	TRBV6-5	TGTGCCAGCCTCGGGGGGCAGCCGAACACTGAAGCTTTCTTT	CASLGGQPNTEAFF
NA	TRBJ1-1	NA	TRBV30	TGTGCCTGGAGTGCCCTACGGGAAAGATTAGGGAACACTGAAGCTTTCTTT	CAWSALRERLGNTEAFF
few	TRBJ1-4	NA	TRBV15	TGTGCCACCAGCAGAGATACCGGGGCTAATGAAAAACTGTTTTTT	CATSRDTGANEKLFF
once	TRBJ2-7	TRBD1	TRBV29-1	TGCAGCGTTAAGGCGGACAGGCTAGAGCAGTACTTC	CSVKADRLEQYF
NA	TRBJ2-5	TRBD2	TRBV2	TGTGCCAGCAGTTCACCTCGCGGGGGTTACCAAGAGACCCAGTACTTC	CASSSPRGGYQETQYF
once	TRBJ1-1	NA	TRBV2	TGTGCCAGCAATGGACAAACGAACACTGAAGCTTTCTTT	CASNGQTNTEAFF
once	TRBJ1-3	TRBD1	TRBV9	TGTGCCAGCAGCGTGGCTACAGGGGGCCGGAGAAACACCATATATTTT	CASSVATGGRRNTIYF
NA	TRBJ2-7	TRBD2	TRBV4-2	TGTGCCAGCAGCCAAGTGTCGGGGGGTGGCGAGCAGTACTTC	CASSQVSGGGEQYF
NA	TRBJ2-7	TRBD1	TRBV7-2	TGTGCCAGCAGCATACCCGGACAGGGGGAGTACTTC	CASSIPGQGEYF
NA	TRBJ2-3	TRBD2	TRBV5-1	TGCGCCAGCAGCTTGGCGCTAGCGGGGGGGCTCGGCTTGGGTTCAGATACGCAGTATTTT	CASSLALAGGLGLGSDTQYF
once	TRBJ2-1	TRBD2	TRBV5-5	TGTGCCAGCAGCTTGGCCGGGGCGGGGGGGCCCAGTGAGCAGTTCTTC	CASSLAGAGGPSEQFF
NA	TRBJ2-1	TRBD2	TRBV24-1	TGTGCCACCAGTGATCCACTAGCGGGGGGGTACAATGAGCAGTTCTTC	CATSDPLAGGYNEQFF
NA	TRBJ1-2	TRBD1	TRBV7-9	TGTGCCAGCAGCTTAGGACAGGGCGGTAAAGTTGGCTACACCTTC	CASSLGQGGKVGYTF
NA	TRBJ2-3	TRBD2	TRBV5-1	TGCGCCAGCAGCTTGGACGTAAGCGGGGGGGTGGTAGATACGCAGTATTTT	CASSLDVSGGVVDTQYF
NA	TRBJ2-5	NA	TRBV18	TGTGCCAGCTCACCGTACGGGGGAGAGACCCAGTACTTC	CASSPYGGETQYF
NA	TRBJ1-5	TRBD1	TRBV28	TGTGCCAGCAGTTCCCGGACAGGGGCCCATAGCAATCAGCCCCAGCATTTT	CASSSRTGAHSNQPQHF
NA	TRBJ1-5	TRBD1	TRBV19	TGTGCCAGTAGTCCCGGGACAGGGCGAAGCAATCAGCCCCAGCATTTT	CASSPGTGRSNQPQHF